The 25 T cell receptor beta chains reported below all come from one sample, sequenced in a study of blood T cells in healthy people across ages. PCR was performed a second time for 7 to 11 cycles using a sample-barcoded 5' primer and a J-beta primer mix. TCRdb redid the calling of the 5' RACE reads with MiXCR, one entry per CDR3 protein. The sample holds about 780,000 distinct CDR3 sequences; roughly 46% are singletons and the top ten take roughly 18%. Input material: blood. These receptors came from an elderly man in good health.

The CDR3 DNA reads TGCAGTGCTAGCGTAGCGGACGAGCAGTACTTC. Its translation: CSASVADEQYF. This rearrangement joins TRBV20-1 to TRBJ2-4, with D perhaps matching TRBD2 (6 bases). Gene TRBJ2-7 matches the end of the DNA better, so the J call may be wrong. Germline V gene sequence: CDR1 DFQATT, CDR2 SNEGSKA (reference sequence). This CDR3 spans 11 amino acids.

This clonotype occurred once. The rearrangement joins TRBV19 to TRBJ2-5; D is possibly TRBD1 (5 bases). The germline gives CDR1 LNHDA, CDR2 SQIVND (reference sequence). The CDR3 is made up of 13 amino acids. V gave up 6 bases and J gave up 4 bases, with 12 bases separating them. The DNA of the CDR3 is TGTGCCAGTAGCTGGACAATTACAGAGACCCAGTACTTC. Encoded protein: CASSWTITETQYF.

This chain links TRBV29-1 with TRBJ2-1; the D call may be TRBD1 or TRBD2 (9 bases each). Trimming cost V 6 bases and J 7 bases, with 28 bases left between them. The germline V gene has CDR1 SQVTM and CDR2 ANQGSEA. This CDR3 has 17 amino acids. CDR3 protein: CSVGQGNRGRARNEQFF. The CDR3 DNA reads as TGCAGCGTCGGACAGGGGAATCGCGGGAGGGCCCGGAATGAGCAGTTCTTC.

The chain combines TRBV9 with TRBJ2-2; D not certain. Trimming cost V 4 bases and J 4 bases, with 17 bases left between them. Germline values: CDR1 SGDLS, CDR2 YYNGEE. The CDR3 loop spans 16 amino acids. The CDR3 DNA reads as TGTGCCAGCAGCCCTTTTTCCCAAGGTGGCACCGGGGAGCTGTTTTTT. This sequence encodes CASSPFSQGGTGELFF.

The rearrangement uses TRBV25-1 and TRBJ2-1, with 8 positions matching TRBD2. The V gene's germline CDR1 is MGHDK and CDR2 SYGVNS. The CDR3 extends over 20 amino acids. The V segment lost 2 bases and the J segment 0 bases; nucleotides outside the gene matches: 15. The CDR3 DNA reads TGTGCCAGCAGTGAACTAGGTAATAGCGGGATAAGAGGCTCCTACAATGAGCAGTTCTTC. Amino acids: CASSELGNSGIRGSYNEQFF.

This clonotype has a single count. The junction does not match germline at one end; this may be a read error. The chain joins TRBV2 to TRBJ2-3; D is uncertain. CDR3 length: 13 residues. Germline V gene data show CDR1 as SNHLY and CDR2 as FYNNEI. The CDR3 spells CASARVGTDTRYF. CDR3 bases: TGTGCCAGCGCTCGAGTCGGCACAGATACGCGGTATTTT.

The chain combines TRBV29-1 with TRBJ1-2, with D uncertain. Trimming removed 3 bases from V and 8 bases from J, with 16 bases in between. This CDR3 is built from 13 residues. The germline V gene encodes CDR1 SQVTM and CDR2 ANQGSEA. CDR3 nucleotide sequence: TGCAGCGTTGAGGATTGGGTTCTTCGGGGCTACACCTTC. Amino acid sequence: CSVEDWVLRGYTF.

CDR3 sequence (DNA): TGTGCCATTGGGGGGAACACAGATACGCAGTATTTT. Translation: CAIGGNTDTQYF. V and J are TRBV25-1 and TRBJ2-3; a weak D match, TRBD2 (6 bases). This CDR3 has 12 amino acids. The V gene lost 10 bases and the J gene lost 2 bases, with 10 bases spanning the gap. Germline assignment: CDR1 MGHDK and CDR2 SYGVNS.

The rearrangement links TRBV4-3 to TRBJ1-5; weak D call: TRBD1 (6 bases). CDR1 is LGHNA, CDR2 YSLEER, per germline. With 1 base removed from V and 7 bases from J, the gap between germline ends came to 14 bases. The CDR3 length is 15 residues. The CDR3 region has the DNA TGCGCCAGCAGCCAAGGCCCTACAGGGTTCCAGCCCCAGCATTTT. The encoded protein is CASSQGPTGFQPQHF.

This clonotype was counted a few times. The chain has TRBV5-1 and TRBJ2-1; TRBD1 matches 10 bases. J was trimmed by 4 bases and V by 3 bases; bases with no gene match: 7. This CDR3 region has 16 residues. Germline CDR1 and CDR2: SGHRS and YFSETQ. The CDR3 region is CASSSTDRGHYNEQFF. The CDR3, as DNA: TGCGCCAGCAGCTCCACCGACAGGGGGCATTACAATGAGCAGTTCTTC.

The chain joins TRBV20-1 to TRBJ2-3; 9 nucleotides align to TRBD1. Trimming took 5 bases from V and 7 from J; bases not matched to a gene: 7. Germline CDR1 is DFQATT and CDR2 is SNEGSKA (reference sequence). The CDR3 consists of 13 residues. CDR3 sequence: CSAPTTGGNTQYF. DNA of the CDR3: TGCAGTGCTCCTACCACAGGGGGCAATACGCAGTATTTT.

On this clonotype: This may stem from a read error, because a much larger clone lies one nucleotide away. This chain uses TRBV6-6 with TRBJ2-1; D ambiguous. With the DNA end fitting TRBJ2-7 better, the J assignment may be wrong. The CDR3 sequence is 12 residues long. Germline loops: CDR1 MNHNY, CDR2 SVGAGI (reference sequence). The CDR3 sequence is CASSQTYNEQYF. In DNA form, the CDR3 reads TGTGCCAGCAGTCAAACCTACAATGAGCAGTACTTC.

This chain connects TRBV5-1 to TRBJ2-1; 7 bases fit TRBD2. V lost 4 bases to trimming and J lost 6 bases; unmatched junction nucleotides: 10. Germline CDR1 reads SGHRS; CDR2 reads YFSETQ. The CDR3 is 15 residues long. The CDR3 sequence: CASSIPSPGGNEQFF. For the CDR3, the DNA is TGCGCCAGCAGCATCCCTTCCCCGGGGGGCAATGAGCAGTTCTTC.

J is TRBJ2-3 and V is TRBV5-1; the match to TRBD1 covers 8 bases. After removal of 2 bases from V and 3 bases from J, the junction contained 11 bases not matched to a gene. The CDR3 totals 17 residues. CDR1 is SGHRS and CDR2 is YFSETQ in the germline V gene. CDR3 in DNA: TGCGCCAGCAGCTTATGGACAGGGAGGTTGGCTACAGATACGCAGTATTTT. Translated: CASSLWTGRLATDTQYF.

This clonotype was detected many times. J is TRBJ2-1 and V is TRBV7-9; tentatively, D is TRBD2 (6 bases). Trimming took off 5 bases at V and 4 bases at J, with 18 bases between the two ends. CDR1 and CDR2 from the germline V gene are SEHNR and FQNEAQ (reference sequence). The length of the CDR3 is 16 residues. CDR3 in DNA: TGTGCCAGCAGCCCCCCTCCGGGAAGCGGGTACAATGAGCAGTTCTTC. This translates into CASSPPPGSGYNEQFF.

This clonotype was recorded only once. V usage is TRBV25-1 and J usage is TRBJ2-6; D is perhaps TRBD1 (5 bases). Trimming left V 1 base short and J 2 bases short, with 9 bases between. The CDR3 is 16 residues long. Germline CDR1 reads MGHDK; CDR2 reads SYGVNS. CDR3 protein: CASSESGIAGANVLTF. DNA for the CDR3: TGTGCCAGCAGTGAATCAGGGATAGCTGGGGCCAACGTCCTGACTTTC.

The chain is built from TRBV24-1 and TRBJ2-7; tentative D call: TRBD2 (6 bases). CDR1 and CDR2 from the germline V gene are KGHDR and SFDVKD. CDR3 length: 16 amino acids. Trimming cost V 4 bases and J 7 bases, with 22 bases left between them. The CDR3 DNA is TGTGCCACCAGTGACCTGAGCGTACGGGAGTCCGGTGAGCAGTACTTC. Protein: CATSDLSVRESGEQYF.

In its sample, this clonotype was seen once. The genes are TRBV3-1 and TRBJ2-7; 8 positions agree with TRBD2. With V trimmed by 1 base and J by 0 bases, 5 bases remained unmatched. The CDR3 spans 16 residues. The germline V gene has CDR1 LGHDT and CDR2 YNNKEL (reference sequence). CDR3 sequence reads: CASSQGIGGGSYEQYF. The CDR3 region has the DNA TGTGCCAGCAGCCAAGGGATCGGGGGGGGCTCCTACGAGCAGTACTTC.

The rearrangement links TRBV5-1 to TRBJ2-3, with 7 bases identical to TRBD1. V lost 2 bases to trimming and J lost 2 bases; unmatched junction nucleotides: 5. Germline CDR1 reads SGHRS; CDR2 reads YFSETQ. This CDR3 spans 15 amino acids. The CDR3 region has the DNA TGCGCCAGCAGCTTACAGGGACAGTTCACAGATACGCAGTATTTT. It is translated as CASSLQGQFTDTQYF.

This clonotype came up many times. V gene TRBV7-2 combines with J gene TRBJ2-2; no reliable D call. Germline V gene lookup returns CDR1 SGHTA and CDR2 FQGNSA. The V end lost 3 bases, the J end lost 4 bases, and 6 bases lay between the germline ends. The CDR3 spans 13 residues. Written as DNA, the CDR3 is TGTGCCAGCAGCTTTATCGCCACCGGGGAGCTGTTTTTT. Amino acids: CASSFIATGELFF.

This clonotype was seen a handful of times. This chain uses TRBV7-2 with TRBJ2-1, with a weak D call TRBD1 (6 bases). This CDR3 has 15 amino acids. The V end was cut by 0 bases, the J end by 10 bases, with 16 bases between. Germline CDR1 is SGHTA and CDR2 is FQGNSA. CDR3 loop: CASSLAGEGVHEQFF. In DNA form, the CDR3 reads TGTGCCAGCAGCTTAGCGGGCGAGGGGGTACACGAGCAGTTCTTC.

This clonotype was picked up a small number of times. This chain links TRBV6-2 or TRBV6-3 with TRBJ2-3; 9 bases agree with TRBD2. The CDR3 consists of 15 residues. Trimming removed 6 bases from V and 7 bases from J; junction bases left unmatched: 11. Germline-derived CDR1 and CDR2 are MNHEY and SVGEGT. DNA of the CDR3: TGTGCCAGCAGGGACCCGGGACTAGCACCATATACGCAGTATTTT. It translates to CASRDPGLAPYTQYF.

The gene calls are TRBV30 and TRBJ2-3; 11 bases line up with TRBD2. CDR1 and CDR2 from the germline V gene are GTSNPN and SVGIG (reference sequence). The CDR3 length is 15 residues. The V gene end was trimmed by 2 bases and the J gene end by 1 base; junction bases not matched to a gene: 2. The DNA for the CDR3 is TGTGCCTGGAGTAAACTAGCGGGAGGCACAGATACGCAGTATTTT. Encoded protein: CAWSKLAGGTDTQYF.

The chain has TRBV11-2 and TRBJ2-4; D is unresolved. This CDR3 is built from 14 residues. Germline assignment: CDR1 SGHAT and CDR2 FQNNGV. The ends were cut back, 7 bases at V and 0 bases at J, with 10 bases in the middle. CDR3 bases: TGTGCCAGCAAACCTGGGATAGCCAAAAACATTCAGTACTTC. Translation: CASKPGIAKNIQYF.

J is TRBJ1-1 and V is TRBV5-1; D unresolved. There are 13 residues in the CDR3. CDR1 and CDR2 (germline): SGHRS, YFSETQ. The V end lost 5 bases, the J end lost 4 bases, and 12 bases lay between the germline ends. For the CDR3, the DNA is TGCGCCAGCAGGCCGTCCCCCAGCACTGAAGCTTTCTTT. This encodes CASRPSPSTEAFF.